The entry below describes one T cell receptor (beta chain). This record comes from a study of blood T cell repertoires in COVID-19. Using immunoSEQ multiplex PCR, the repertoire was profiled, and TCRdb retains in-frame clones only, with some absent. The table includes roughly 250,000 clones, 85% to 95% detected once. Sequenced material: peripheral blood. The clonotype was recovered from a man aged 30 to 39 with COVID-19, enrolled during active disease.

In nucleotides, the CDR3 is TGTGCCAGCAGTTTTAGAGGTCGGGAGACCTACGAGCAGTACTTC. Protein sequence: CASSFRGRETYEQYF. V and J are TRBV28 and TRBJ2-7; tentatively, D is TRBD2 (6 bases). CDR1 is MDHEN and CDR2 is SYDVKM in the germline V gene. The CDR3 consists of 15 residues. Trimming cost V 3 bases and J 2 bases, with 14 bases left between them.